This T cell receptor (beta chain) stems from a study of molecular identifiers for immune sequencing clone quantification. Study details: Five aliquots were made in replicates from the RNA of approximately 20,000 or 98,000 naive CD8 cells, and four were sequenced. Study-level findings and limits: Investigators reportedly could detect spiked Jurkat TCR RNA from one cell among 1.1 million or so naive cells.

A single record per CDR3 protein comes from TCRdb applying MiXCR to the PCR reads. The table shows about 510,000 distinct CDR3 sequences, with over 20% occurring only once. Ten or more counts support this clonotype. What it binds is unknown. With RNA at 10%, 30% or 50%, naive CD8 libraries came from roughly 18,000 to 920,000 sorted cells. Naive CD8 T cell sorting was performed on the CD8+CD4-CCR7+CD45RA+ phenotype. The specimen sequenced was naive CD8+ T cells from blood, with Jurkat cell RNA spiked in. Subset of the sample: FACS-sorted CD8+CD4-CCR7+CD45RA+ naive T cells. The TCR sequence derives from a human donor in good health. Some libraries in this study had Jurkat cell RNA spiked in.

The CDR3 region has the DNA TGCGCCAGCAGCCAAGATCGGACTAGCGGCTACGAGCAGTACTTC. This gives the protein CASSQDRTSGYEQYF. This rearrangement joins TRBV4-3 to TRBJ2-7; TRBD2 matches 10 bases. V shed 0 bases and J 3 bases; nucleotides not matched to a gene: 2. The CDR3 is made up of 15 amino acids. In germline, CDR1 is LGHNA, CDR2 YSLEER.